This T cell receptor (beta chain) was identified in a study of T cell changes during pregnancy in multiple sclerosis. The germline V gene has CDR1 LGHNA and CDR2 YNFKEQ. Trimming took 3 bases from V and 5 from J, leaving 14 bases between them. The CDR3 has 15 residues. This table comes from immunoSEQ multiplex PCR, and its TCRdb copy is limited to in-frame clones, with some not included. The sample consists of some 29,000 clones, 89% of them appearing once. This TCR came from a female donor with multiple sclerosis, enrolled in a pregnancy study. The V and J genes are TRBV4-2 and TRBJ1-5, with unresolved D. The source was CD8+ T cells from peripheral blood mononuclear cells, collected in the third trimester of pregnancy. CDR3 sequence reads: CASSQRVAGDQPQHF. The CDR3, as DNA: TGTGCCAGCAGCCAGAGGGTAGCAGGAGATCAGCCCCAGCATTTT.